These 10 T cell receptor beta chains share one sample of origin, sequenced in a study of CD8 T cell repertoires and HIV-1 epitope variants. These receptors have no known antigen. Measured with immunoSEQ multiplex PCR; TCRdb has only the in-frame clones, and not every one. The sample has about 4,800 clones; roughly two thirds are singletons. Sequences were obtained from cultured CD8+ T cells derived from PBMCs. These receptor sequences come from a male donor with HIV.

The chain couples TRBV14 to TRBJ2-7; D is ambiguous. V shed 2 bases and J shed 0 bases, with 8 bases lying between them. The CDR3 covers 14 residues. Germline lookup yields CDR1 SGHDN and CDR2 FVKESK. The CDR3 nucleotides are TGTGCCAGCAGCCAATCTGCAGTCTCCTACGAGCAGTACTTC. Its protein is CASSQSAVSYEQYF.

The chain's CDR3 is CASSLLEQGLRETQYF. The CDR3 coding sequence is TGTGCCAGCAGTTTACTAGAACAGGGGTTGCGGGAGACCCAGTACTTC. The chain recombines TRBV2 with TRBJ2-5, with TRBD1 matching 7 bases. The CDR3 runs to 16 residues. After removal of 5 bases from V and 5 bases from J, the junction contained 14 bases not matched to a gene. The V gene's germline CDR1 is SNHLY and CDR2 FYNNEI.

This chain links TRBV27 with TRBJ2-4; 8 nucleotides line up with TRBD1. The CDR3 is 14 residues long. The germline CDR1 and CDR2 sequences are MNHEY and SMNVEV (reference sequence). V dropped 4 bases and J dropped 6; count of bases not matched to a gene: 5. CDR3 bases: TGTGCCAGCAGTTCCTCGGACAGGGTAAACATTCAGTACTTC. Encoded protein: CASSSSDRVNIQYF.

This chain links TRBV27 with TRBJ2-2; no definite D call. CDR3 size: 14 residues. Per germline, CDR1 MNHEY and CDR2 SMNVEV (reference sequence). V lost 3 bases and J lost 2, with 7 bases in between. Written as DNA, the CDR3 is TGTGCCAGCAGTTTTGTAGAAAACACCGGGGAGCTGTTTTTT. Translating gives CASSFVENTGELFF.

The chain couples TRBV4-3 to TRBJ2-7; TRBD1 aligns across 8 bases. This CDR3 spans 13 amino acids. Germline-derived CDR1 and CDR2 are LGHNA and YSLEER. V shed 4 bases, J shed 6 bases, and the junction held 5 bases outside the gene matches. The CDR3 is CASSPRTGFEQYF. CDR3 nucleotides: TGCGCCAGCAGCCCGCGGACAGGGTTCGAGCAGTACTTC.

The chain is built from TRBV6-1 and TRBJ2-3, with D perhaps matching TRBD2 (5 bases). Trimming took off 9 bases at V and 2 bases at J, with 15 bases between the two ends. Germline CDR1 and CDR2: MNHNS and SASEGT. There are 14 residues in the CDR3. In DNA, the CDR3 is TGTGCCAGTACGGCCCCCGGGAACACAGATACGCAGTATTTT. This encodes CASTAPGNTDTQYF.

The chain has TRBV5-1 and TRBJ1-1; D is unresolved. Germline values: CDR1 SGHRS, CDR2 YFSETQ. CDR3 length equals 14 residues. V was pared by 0 bases and J by 0 bases, with 6 bases between. Here the CDR3 reads CASSLVSMNTEAFF. The CDR3 nucleotides read TGCGCCAGCAGCTTGGTCAGCATGAACACTGAAGCTTTCTTT.

The chain's CDR3 is CSVEFMAGGDYEQYF. The DNA of the CDR3 is TGCAGCGTTGAATTCATGGCGGGAGGGGACTACGAGCAGTACTTC. The chain links TRBV29-1 to TRBJ2-7, with 9 bases lining up with TRBD2. The CDR3 loop spans 15 amino acids. V trimming: 2 bases; J trimming: 3 bases; junction bases outside the gene matches: 8. Germline CDR1 SQVTM, CDR2 ANQGSEA.

This clone has just a few counts. This rearrangement joins TRBV7-8 to TRBJ2-1; D may be TRBD1 (6 bases). From germline, CDR1 is SGHVS and CDR2 FQNEAQ. The CDR3 has 15 amino acids. The germline V and J ends were trimmed by 2 bases and 8 bases, with 16 bases remaining between them. CDR3 region: CASSLTQGPSDEQFF. In DNA, the CDR3 is TGTGCCAGCAGCTTAACACAGGGCCCCTCGGATGAGCAGTTCTTC. Using reference TRBV7-8 and TRBJ2-1 for the parts outside the CDR3, the full variable domain is GAGVSQSPRYKVAKRGQDVALRCDPISGHVSLFWYQQALGQGPEFLTYFQNEAQLDKSGLPSDRFFAERPEGSVSTLKIQRTQQEDSAVYLCASSLTQGPSDEQFFGPGTRLTVL.

The chain combines TRBV6-5 with TRBJ2-1; no clear D. The germline V and J ends were trimmed by 0 bases and 6 bases, with 6 bases remaining between them. The germline V gene encodes CDR1 MNHEY and CDR2 SVGAGI. CDR3 length: 13 amino acids. The CDR3 DNA sequence: TGTGCCAGCAGTTACTCGAATCTCAATGAGCAGTTCTTC. Encoded protein: CASSYSNLNEQFF.